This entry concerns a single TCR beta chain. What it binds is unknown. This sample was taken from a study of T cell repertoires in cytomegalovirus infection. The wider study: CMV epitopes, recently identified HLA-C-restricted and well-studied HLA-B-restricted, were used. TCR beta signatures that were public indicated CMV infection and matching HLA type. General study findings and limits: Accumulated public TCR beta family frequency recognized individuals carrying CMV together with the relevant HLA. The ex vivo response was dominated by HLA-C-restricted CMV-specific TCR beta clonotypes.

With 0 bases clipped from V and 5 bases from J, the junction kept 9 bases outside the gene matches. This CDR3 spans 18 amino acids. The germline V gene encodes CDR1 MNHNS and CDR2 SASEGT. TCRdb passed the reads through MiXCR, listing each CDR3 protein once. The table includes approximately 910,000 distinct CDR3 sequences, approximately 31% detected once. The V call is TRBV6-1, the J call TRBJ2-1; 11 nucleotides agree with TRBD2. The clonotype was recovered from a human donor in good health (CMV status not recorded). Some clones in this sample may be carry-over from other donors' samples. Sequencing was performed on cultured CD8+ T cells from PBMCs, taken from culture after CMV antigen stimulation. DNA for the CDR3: TGTGCCAGCAGTGAAGCGTGGGTAGCGGGGGGGCAGGACAATGAGCAGTTCTTC. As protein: CASSEAWVAGGQDNEQFF.